These 20 T cell receptor beta chains were all obtained from the same sample, sequenced in a study of OX40 agonist ivuxolimab in advanced cancers. Measured with immunoSEQ multiplex PCR; TCRdb has only the in-frame clones, and not every one. This table has about 72,000 clones, 80% to 90% appearing once. The sample was CD4+ or CD8+ T cells sorted from blood, taken in a trial of the OX40 agonist ivuxolimab. Receptors were obtained from an adult with an advanced solid tumor such as melanoma, head and neck, liver or kidney cancer.

The chain couples TRBV6-1 to TRBJ2-5, with 9 bases fitting TRBD1. CDR1 is MNHNS, CDR2 SASEGT, per germline. The CDR3 has 14 amino acids. Trimming cost V 6 bases and J 5 bases; bases outside gene matches: 7. CDR3 bases: TGTGCCAGCAGCAGACAGGGGGGTTTGGAGACCCAGTACTTC. It is translated as CASSRQGGLETQYF.

This chain links TRBV5-8 with TRBJ2-1; weak D call: TRBD1 (6 bases). The CDR3 spans 15 residues. Germline V gene data show CDR1 as SGHTS and CDR2 as YDEGEE. V lost 4 bases and J lost 0, with 11 bases in between. CDR3 residues: CASSRTDFSYNEQFF. The DNA for the CDR3 is TGTGCCAGCAGCCGGACAGATTTCTCCTACAATGAGCAGTTCTTC.

The chain couples TRBV5-1 to TRBJ2-3, with a weak D call TRBD2 (6 bases). Germline V gives CDR1 SGHRS, CDR2 YFSETQ. The CDR3 consists of 14 residues. V was trimmed by 4 bases and J by 2 bases, leaving 11 bases between them. In DNA, the CDR3 is TGCGCCAGCAGCCCACTAGCCTCCACAGATACGCAGTATTTT. This encodes CASSPLASTDTQYF.

The chain is built from TRBV15 and TRBJ1-4; possibly TRBD1 for D (6 bases). The CDR3 loop spans 16 amino acids. Germline CDR1 is LNHNV and CDR2 is YYDKDF (reference sequence). The V and J ends lost 4 bases and 7 bases respectively, with 19 bases between them. The CDR3 loop is CATSKGGQRNLEKLFF. As DNA, the CDR3 is TGTGCCACCAGCAAAGGGGGGCAGCGGAACCTTGAAAAACTGTTTTTT.

The chain recombines TRBV5-6 with TRBJ2-7, with 9 bases matching TRBD1. This CDR3 contains 14 residues. Per the germline V gene, CDR1 is SGHDT and CDR2 is YYEEEE. With V trimmed by 6 bases and J by 3 bases, 7 bases remained unmatched. The CDR3 protein is CASTGTGTFYEQYF. CDR3 DNA sequence: TGTGCCAGCACCGGGACAGGGACCTTCTACGAGCAGTACTTC.

The chain employs TRBV27 and TRBJ2-5; TRBD1 aligns across 11 bases. The J call is in doubt because the DNA end fits TRBJ2-7 better. CDR3 size: 15 residues. Per the germline V gene, CDR1 is MNHEY and CDR2 is SMNVEV (reference sequence). CDR3 residues: CASRGSGQGGHEQYF. The CDR3 DNA reads as TGTGCCAGCAGGGGCTCGGGACAGGGGGGCCACGAGCAGTACTTC.

The chain employs TRBV28 and TRBJ2-3; 7 bases line up with TRBD2. The CDR3 has 14 residues. CDR1 and CDR2 (germline): MDHEN, SYDVKM. J gave up 7 bases and V 7 bases, and 11 bases lay outside the gene matches. CDR3 coding DNA: TGTGCCAGCACCTGGCGCGGGAGTGGAAATACGCAGTATTTT. Amino acids: CASTWRGSGNTQYF.

V is TRBV7-2 and J is TRBJ1-5; TRBD1 agrees at 10 bases. V gave up 1 base and J gave up 11 bases; unmatched junction bases: 11. This CDR3 has 16 amino acids. Germline lookup yields CDR1 SGHTA and CDR2 FQGNSA. The CDR3 reads CASSLVVGQGFMAQHF. CDR3 DNA: TGTGCCAGCAGCTTAGTTGTGGGACAGGGGTTTATGGCCCAGCATTTT. The variable domain in full, completed from reference TRBV7-2 and TRBJ1-5, reads GAGVSQSPSNKVTEKGKDVELRCDPISGHTALYWYRQSLGQGLEFLIYFQGNSAPDKSGLPSDRFSAERTGGSVSTLTIQRTQQEDSAVYLCASSLVVGQGFMAQHFGDGTRLSIL.

As regards this clone: It is likely a read error, because the conserved phenylalanine at the end of the CDR3 is missing. The limits of the CDR3 on the DNA are not certain, so only TCRdb's listed CDR3 is given. The chain carries TRBV6-8 and TRBJ1-3. The CDR3 region is 11 residues in length, termini included. Germline V gene data show CDR1 as MNHGY and CDR2 as SAAAGT. The CDR3 sequence is CASSYLRGRAS.

The chain uses TRBV19 and TRBJ2-5; 11 bases line up with TRBD1. Germline V gene data show CDR1 as LNHDA and CDR2 as SQIVND (reference sequence). V was pared by 3 bases and J by 2 bases, with 2 bases of the junction left unmatched. There are 15 residues in the CDR3. CDR3 DNA: TGTGCCAGTAGTATGGGACAGGGGGGACAAGAGACCCAGTACTTC. Translated: CASSMGQGGQETQYF.

This chain joins TRBV10-3 and TRBJ2-3, with D possibly being TRBD1 or TRBD2 (6 bases each). V was cut by 10 bases and J by 4 bases, with 12 bases left in between. The CDR3 consists of 12 residues. CDR1 and CDR2 from the germline V gene are ENHRY and SYGVKD. The CDR3 is CATAEGADTQYF. DNA of the CDR3: TGTGCCACCGCGGAGGGGGCAGATACGCAGTATTTT.

The rearrangement links TRBV21-1 to TRBJ2-7; TRBD1, the table's D call, was not compared with the DNA. TRBV21-1 is an annotated pseudogene. The CDR3 loop spans 18 amino acids. The CDR3, as DNA: TGTGCCAGCAGCAAAGAATATGTCTCGGGACAGGGGACCTACGAGCAGTACTTC. Translated: CASSKEYVSGQGTYEQYF.

V gene TRBV9 combines with J gene TRBJ2-3, with a possible D match to TRBD1 (6 bases). CDR3 length: 17 amino acids. The V gene lost 0 bases and the J gene lost 6 bases, with 20 bases spanning the gap. Looked up from germline, CDR1 is SGDLS and CDR2 is YYNGEE. The CDR3 loop is CASSVAVGAGDGDTQYF. The CDR3 DNA reads as TGTGCCAGCAGCGTAGCGGTTGGGGCAGGGGATGGCGATACGCAGTATTTT.

CDR3 nucleotide sequence: TGTGCCAGCAGCGGACTAGCGGGGGGCACCGGGGAGCTGTTTTTT. This encodes CASSGLAGGTGELFF. The gene calls are TRBV9 and TRBJ2-2; 13 bases fit TRBD2. Germline loops: CDR1 SGDLS, CDR2 YYNGEE. The CDR3 extends over 15 amino acids. V gave up 3 bases and J gave up 4 bases; unmatched junction bases: 0.

The rearrangement joins TRBV6-6 to TRBJ1-1; D is perhaps TRBD1 (6 bases). The germline V and J ends were trimmed by 8 bases and 4 bases, with 14 bases remaining between them. Germline CDR1 reads MNHNY; CDR2 reads SVGAGI (reference sequence). CDR3 length equals 13 residues. CDR3 sequence (DNA): TGTGCCAGCCGCAGGGGTCGGGGCACTGAAGCTTTCTTT. Translating gives CASRRGRGTEAFF.

The chain carries TRBV6-6 and TRBJ2-3, with TRBD1 matching over 8 bases. The trim removed 8 bases at V and 1 base at J, leaving 2 bases unmatched. CDR3 length equals 13 residues. Germline values: CDR1 MNHNY, CDR2 SVGAGI (reference sequence). CDR3 sequence reads: CASEQGGTDTQYF. CDR3 sequence (DNA): TGTGCCAGCGAACAGGGGGGCACAGATACGCAGTATTTT.

The rearrangement joins TRBV11-3 to TRBJ2-5; the D is unclear. Germline values: CDR1 SGHNT, CDR2 YENEEA. The CDR3 runs to 14 residues. Trimming took 2 bases from V and 5 from J, leaving 12 bases between them. CDR3 sequence: CASSLISGSETQYF. In DNA, the CDR3 is TGTGCCAGCAGCTTAATTTCTGGGTCCGAGACCCAGTACTTC. The complete variable domain, with remaining parts taken from reference TRBV11-3 and TRBJ2-5, reads EAGVVQSPRYKIIEKKQPVAFWCNPISGHNTLYWYLQNLGQGPELLIRYENEEAVDDSQLPKDRFSAERLKGVDSTLKIQPAELGDSAVYLCASSLISGSETQYFGPGTRLLVL.

CDR3 protein: CASSPQGGGTEAFF. As DNA, the CDR3 is TGTGCCAGCAGCCCGCAGGGGGGAGGGACTGAAGCTTTCTTT. The V and J genes are TRBV7-9 and TRBJ1-1, with 7 bases aligning to TRBD1. Trimming removed 5 bases from V and 5 bases from J; junction bases left unmatched: 8. Germline V CDR1 and CDR2: SEHNR, FQNEAQ (reference sequence). The CDR3 extends over 14 amino acids.

The rearrangement uses TRBV5-8 and TRBJ2-7; tentatively, D is TRBD1 (8 bases). From germline, CDR1 is SGHTS and CDR2 YDEGEE. V lost 4 bases and J 5 bases, leaving 19 bases between the germline ends. The CDR3 has 15 residues. The CDR3 is CASSRGDRRSNEQYF. The CDR3 coding sequence is TGTGCCAGCAGCCGGGGGGACAGGCGGTCGAACGAGCAGTACTTC.

The genes are TRBV21-1 and TRBJ2-3; the table's D call of TRBD1 was not tested on the DNA. TRBV21-1 is shown as a pseudogene. CDR3 length: 14 amino acids. This CDR3 is CASSKRGHGDTQYF. In DNA, the CDR3 is TGTGCCAGCAGCAAAAGGGGGCATGGAGATACGCAGTATTTT.